This T cell receptor beta chain appears in the sequencing data of a study of T cell responses to AZD1222 COVID-19 vaccine. Overall study context: Second-dose timings of about 4 or about 12 weeks were pooled.

V lost 6 bases, J lost 1 base, and 19 bases lay in between. Germline CDR1 is MDHEN and CDR2 is SYDVKM. This CDR3 has 16 amino acids. Repertoires were generated with immunoSEQ multiplex PCR, while TCRdb's copy carries only in-frame clones and drops some. Of around 69,000 clones listed, approximately 91% are singletons. This TCR was sampled from an adult in good health. This chain joins TRBV28 and TRBJ2-7; D unresolved. The sample was peripheral blood, taken on day 0 of AZD1222 vaccination. CDR3 residues: CASSHGFRVGSYEQYF. Here the CDR3 DNA reads TGTGCCAGCAGCCATGGATTCCGGGTCGGATCCTACGAGCAGTACTTC.